The rows below give T cell receptor beta chains drawn from one sample of a study of T-cell reconstitution after alpha-beta-depleted transplantation in children. TCRdb recomputed calls from the PCR reads with MiXCR, one row per CDR3 protein. The sample has some 390,000 distinct CDR3 sequences, around 21% seen once. Specimen: PBMCs from the stem cell graft donor, collected from the stem cell graft. These receptors all stem from a human donor who donated a stem cell graft to a child with acute myeloid leukemia. Each CDR3 is given with its conserved first and last residue. Fields, in order: J gene, V gene, clone size, D gene, CDR3 DNA, CDR3 protein. A D gene is named only where the DNA matches it firmly. Part of the rows lack a size; the others show once, few, many or a class for expanded clones.

>TRBJ2-7|TRBV20-1|many|TRBD1
TGCAGTGCTAGAGATCGGGACAGTTACTCCTACGAGCAGTACTTC
CSARDRDSYSYEQYF
>TRBJ2-1|TRBV7-9|many|-
TGTGCCAGCAGCTTAGTTCTTGGCCTAGCCGACAATGAGCAGTTCTTC
CASSLVLGLADNEQFF
>TRBJ2-2|TRBV11-2|-|TRBD2
TGTGCCAGCAGCTTCTCCCCGAGTTGGCTAGCGGGAGGGGTAGTCCACACCGGGGAGCTGTTTTTT
CASSFSPSWLAGGVVHTGELFF
>TRBJ2-7|TRBV6-1|few|TRBD1
TGTGCCAGCACCGAGAAGCGACAGGGGTGGTACGAGCAGTACTTC
CASTEKRQGWYEQYF
>TRBJ2-7|TRBV3-1|few|TRBD2
TGTGCCAGCAGCCCTCTAGCGGGAGGGCAAGGTTCTGAACAGTACTTC
CASSPLAGGQGSEQYF
>TRBJ1-2|TRBV27|few|TRBD1
TGTGCCAGCAGTGCCTACCAGACAGGGGACGGCGGCTACACCTTC
CASSAYQTGDGGYTF
>TRBJ2-7|TRBV7-9|-|-
TGTGCCAGCAGCCTATGGGCTGACGAGCAGTACTTC
CASSLWADEQYF
>TRBJ2-5|TRBV15|-|-
TGTGCCACCAGCAGAGATATAGGAGGACGGGAGACCCAGTACTTC
CATSRDIGGRETQYF
>TRBJ2-7|TRBV12-3/TRBV12-4|few|-
TGTGCCAGCAGTTTTCGGGTTTCCTACGAGCAGTACTTC
CASSFRVSYEQYF
>TRBJ2-5|TRBV12-3/TRBV12-4|few|-
TGTGCCACTTCCGGGCCGAGGGAGACCCAGTACTTC
CATSGPRETQYF
>TRBJ2-1|TRBV12-3/TRBV12-4|few|TRBD1
TGTGCCAGCAGAGGGGCCGTTTGGGGACAGGGGCTTGTGTACAATGAGCAGTTCTTC
CASRGAVWGQGLVYNEQFF